This entry lists 4 T cell receptor beta chains sequenced from one sample in a study of blood T cell repertoires in COVID-19. This table comes from immunoSEQ multiplex PCR, and its TCRdb copy is limited to in-frame clones, with some not included. Of fewer than 350,000 clones listed, 85% are singletons. Sample: PBMCs or T cells enriched from blood (not recorded which). The receptor source for this set is a woman in her twenties or thirties who had been exposed to COVID-19.

The chain is built from TRBV28 and TRBJ2-7; 13 positions match TRBD2. J lost 4 bases, V lost 2 bases, and 8 bases had no gene match. The CDR3 contains 17 residues. CDR1 and CDR2 (germline): MDHEN, SYDVKM. This chain's CDR3 is CASSLQGTSGVFYEQYF. CDR3 bases: TGTGCCAGCAGTTTACAAGGGACTAGCGGGGTTTTTTACGAGCAGTACTTC.

V gene TRBV27 combines with J gene TRBJ2-3; 9 bases are a match to TRBD2. The CDR3 totals 17 residues. Germline V gene data show CDR1 as MNHEY and CDR2 as SMNVEV (reference sequence). Unmatched junction bases numbered 14, after V lost 3 bases and J lost 7 bases. The CDR3 DNA is TGTGCCAGCAGTTTGCTGGACGGAGCGGGGGGTAGAAATACGCAGTATTTT. This sequence encodes CASSLLDGAGGRNTQYF.

V usage is TRBV30 and J usage is TRBJ2-7; 10 nucleotides align to TRBD2. Germline loops: CDR1 GTSNPN, CDR2 SVGIG (reference sequence). This CDR3 has 16 residues. The V gene end was trimmed by 0 bases and the J gene end by 4 bases; junction bases not matched to a gene: 9. The DNA of the CDR3 is TGTGCCTGGAGTGTGGGTCTAGCGGGAGCCGGTTACGAGCAGTACTTC. It yields the protein CAWSVGLAGAGYEQYF.

This chain joins TRBV28 and TRBJ1-3; D gene unclear. Germline V lookup: CDR1 MDHEN, CDR2 SYDVKM. Trimming left V 2 bases short and J 4 bases short, with 12 bases between. The CDR3 is 15 amino acids. This CDR3 reads CASSLPQAPGNTIYF. In DNA form, the CDR3 reads TGTGCCAGCAGTTTACCCCAGGCGCCAGGAAACACCATATATTTT.